This is a list of T cell receptor beta chains from one sample in a study of shared clonotypes between healthy human individuals. The repertoire was sequenced with immunoSEQ multiplex PCR; TCRdb's copy has only in-frame clones and lacks some. This table holds roughly 330,000 clones, approximately 74% found once. Material for sequencing was memory CD4+ T cells sorted from blood. These receptor sequences come from a man aged 30 to 39 in good health. Both conserved end residues are part of each CDR3. D genes are given only for firm matches. Clone size appears in some rows only: once, few, many, or a class for an expanded clone.

j_call d_call clone_size v_call cdr3_aa cdr3_nt
TRBJ2-1 TRBD2 NA TRBV6-1 CASSQGTSGSHEQFF TGTGCCAGCAGCCAGGGGACTAGCGGGAGTCATGAGCAGTTCTTC
TRBJ1-2 TRBD1 NA TRBV29-1 CSAETGSYGYTF TGCAGCGCCGAGACAGGGAGCTATGGCTACACCTTC
TRBJ2-7 NA NA TRBV20-1 CSAYTSSEQYF TGCAGTGCTTATACATCTAGCGAGCAGTACTTC
TRBJ2-6 NA NA TRBV15 CATSRDSGSGANVLTF TGTGCCACCAGCAGAGATTCGGGGTCTGGGGCCAACGTCCTGACTTTC
TRBJ2-7 TRBD1 NA TRBV19 CASSMRQGNEQYF TGTGCCAGTAGTATGCGACAGGGAAACGAGCAGTACTTC
TRBJ1-1 NA many TRBV19 CASRRTDYTEAFF TGTGCCAGTAGAAGGACAGACTACACTGAAGCTTTCTTT
TRBJ1-5 NA few TRBV19 CPRWRDSNQPQHF TGTCCAAGGTGGAGGGATAGCAATCAGCCCCAGCATTTT
TRBJ2-1 TRBD2 NA TRBV6-1 CASSVGGRGNEQFF TGTGCCAGCAGTGTGGGCGGGAGGGGTAATGAGCAGTTCTTC
TRBJ2-2 TRBD2 NA TRBV19 CASSPDGGAGGTGELFF TGTGCCAGTAGTCCAGATGGGGGAGCGGGAGGCACCGGGGAGCTGTTTTTT
TRBJ2-6 NA NA TRBV5-4 CASSLGGTGANVLTF TGTGCCAGCAGCTTAGGGGGAACTGGGGCCAACGTCCTGACTTTC
TRBJ2-3 TRBD2 NA TRBV7-2 CASSSRLAGGSDTQYF TGTGCCAGCAGCTCCCGACTAGCGGGAGGATCCGATACGCAGTATTTT
TRBJ2-2 NA NA TRBV4-2 CATHRGLAGVGTGELFF TGTGCCACCCACAGGGGGCTAGCGGGAGTCGGGACCGGGGAGCTGTTTTTT
TRBJ2-1 NA NA TRBV5-8 CASSLVGGGKEQFF TGTGCCAGCAGCTTGGTTGGTGGGGGAAAGGAGCAGTTCTTC
TRBJ2-5 TRBD2 NA TRBV10-3 CAISSSGGWIETQYF TGTGCCATCAGTTCCTCGGGGGGTTGGATAGAGACCCAGTACTTC
TRBJ2-1 NA NA TRBV19 CASSFRNEQFF TGTGCCAGTAGTTTCCGGAATGAGCAGTTCTTC
TRBJ2-1 NA NA TRBV4-1 CASSQESGDEQFF TGCGCCAGCAGCCAAGAGTCGGGAGATGAGCAGTTCTTC
TRBJ2-7 NA NA TRBV12-5 CASGLATRSSSYEQYF TGTGCTAGTGGTTTGGCGACCAGGAGTAGCTCCTACGAGCAGTACTTC
TRBJ2-7 TRBD2 NA TRBV29-1 CSVKLAGGPGEQYF TGCAGCGTTAAACTAGCGGGAGGGCCCGGCGAGCAGTACTTC
TRBJ2-5 TRBD1 few TRBV18 CASSPPADRGGETQYF TGTGCCAGCTCACCACCCGCCGACAGGGGGGGAGAGACCCAGTACTTC
TRBJ2-1 TRBD2 once TRBV6-1 CASSVGLGLAGDNEQFF TGTGCCAGCAGTGTGGGCTTAGGACTAGCGGGTGATAATGAGCAGTTCTTC
TRBJ2-2 TRBD2 NA TRBV7-8 CASSLAGGVSGELFF TGTGCCAGCAGCTTAGCGGGAGGGGTCAGCGGGGAGCTGTTTTTT
TRBJ2-7 TRBD1 NA TRBV4-2 CASSLETGLIYEQYF TGTGCCAGCAGCCTAGAGACAGGGCTTATCTACGAGCAGTACTTC
TRBJ2-7 NA NA TRBV2 CASSRTSYEQYF TGTGCCAGCAGTAGAACCTCCTACGAGCAGTACTTC
TRBJ1-1 TRBD1 NA TRBV5-6 CASSKRTGGRTEAFF TGTGCCAGCAGCAAGCGGACAGGGGGCCGCACTGAAGCTTTCTTT
TRBJ1-3 NA few TRBV2 CASSELAAGNTIYF TGTGCCAGCAGTGAATTGGCGGCTGGAAACACCATATATTTT
TRBJ2-2 NA few TRBV10-3 CAITHTTTGELFF TGTGCCATCACCCATACTACTACCGGGGAGCTGTTTTTT
TRBJ1-6 NA NA TRBV25-1 CASRDPWANSPLHF TGTGCCAGCAGGGACCCGTGGGCTAATTCACCCCTCCACTTT
TRBJ2-1 TRBD2 NA TRBV14 CASSQLGLAGRNEQFF TGTGCCAGCAGCCAACTGGGACTAGCGGGACGCAATGAGCAGTTCTTC
TRBJ1-5 NA NA TRBV18 CASSQARAGNQPQHF TGTGCCAGCTCACAAGCCAGGGCCGGCAATCAGCCCCAGCATTTT
TRBJ2-5 TRBD1 NA TRBV5-4 CASSLRQGVQETQYF TGTGCCAGCAGCTTACGACAGGGGGTCCAAGAGACCCAGTACTTC